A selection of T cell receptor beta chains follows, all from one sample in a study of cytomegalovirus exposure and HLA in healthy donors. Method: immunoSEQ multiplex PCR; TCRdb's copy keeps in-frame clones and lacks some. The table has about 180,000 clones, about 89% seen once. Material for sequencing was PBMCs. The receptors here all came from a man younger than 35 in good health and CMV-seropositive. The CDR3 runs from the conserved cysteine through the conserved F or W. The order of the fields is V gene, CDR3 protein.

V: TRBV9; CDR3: CASSVGGGAYGYTF
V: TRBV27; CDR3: CASSFRGPTGYTF
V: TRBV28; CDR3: CASSPGTGKDLNYGYTF
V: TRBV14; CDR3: CASSQDWSGSEGEQYF
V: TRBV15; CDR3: CATRDRGYNEQFF
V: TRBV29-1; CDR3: CSGLGDKEYQETQYF
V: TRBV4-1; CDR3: CASSPILDRGLNTGELFF
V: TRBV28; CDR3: CASSLWGAHEQYF
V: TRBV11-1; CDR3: CASSLAGANEQYF
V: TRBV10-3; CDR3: CAISERHPNYGYTF
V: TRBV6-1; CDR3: CASTKTVRLEQYF
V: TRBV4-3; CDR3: CASSRPGTGGTTQETQYF
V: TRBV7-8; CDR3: CASSWVGGASSYEQYF
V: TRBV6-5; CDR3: CASSLQGIGELFF
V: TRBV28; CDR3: CASSSGGRTEAFF
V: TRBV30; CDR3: CGGVFYNEQFF
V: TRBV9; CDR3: CASRTTGDYGYTF
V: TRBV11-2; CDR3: CASSSNYNTEAFF
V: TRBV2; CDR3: CASMVSNYGYTF
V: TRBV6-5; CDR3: CASRLGQGPYEQYF
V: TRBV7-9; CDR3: CASSAGTREETQYF
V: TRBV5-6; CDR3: CASSGGSYNEQFF
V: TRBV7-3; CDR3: CASSLGGTYTGELFF
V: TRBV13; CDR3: CASSLAETGYTF
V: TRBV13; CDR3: CASSLNLEDSSYEQYF
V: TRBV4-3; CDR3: CASSPLSGSEQFF
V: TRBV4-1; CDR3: CASTLGPGEGYEQYF
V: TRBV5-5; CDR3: CASSLGPSGRAGELFF
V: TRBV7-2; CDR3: CASSAQGIDQPQHF
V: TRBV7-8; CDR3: CASSSGLAGPINEQYF
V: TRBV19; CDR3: CASSTLTGGRTEAFF
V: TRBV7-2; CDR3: CASSLVGGPLPYEQYF
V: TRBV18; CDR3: CASSPLNPQGKDTQYF
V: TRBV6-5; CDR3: CASSFQGVGAEKLFF
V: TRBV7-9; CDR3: CASSLPPTGPFLYEQYF
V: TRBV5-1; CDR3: CASNYRTGLETQYF
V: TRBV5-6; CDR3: CASSLGTGETQYF
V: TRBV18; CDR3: CASSPTGFEAFF
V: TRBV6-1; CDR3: CASSFIRGTAYEQYF
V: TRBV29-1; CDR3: CSVDPGQIYEAFF
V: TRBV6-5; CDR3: CASSASGPSRDTQYF
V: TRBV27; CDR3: CASSLIGRGTYGYTF
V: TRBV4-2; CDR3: CASRGAPGLADNEQFF
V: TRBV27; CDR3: CASSSRQF
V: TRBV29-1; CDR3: CSAPGPGVYGYTF
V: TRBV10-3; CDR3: CAISASTSGGGGTQYF
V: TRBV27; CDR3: CASSLRYYSNQPQHF
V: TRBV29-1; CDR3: CSVEVGPGTEAFF
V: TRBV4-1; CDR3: CASSPQPRKDTQYF